The entry below describes one TCR beta chain. This clone has more than one count but fewer than ten. What antigen it recognizes has not been identified. The record has no base qualities; no much larger clone is one base away. Libraries were prepared through the immunoSEQ multiplex PCR assay. The multiplex PCR relied on a mix of 60 forward primers for TCR Vbeta segments and 13 reverse primers for TCR Jbeta segments. The CDR3 region of rearranged TCR beta genes was amplified from genomic DNA by a multiplex PCR assay. On the Illumina HiSeq System, the amplified TCR beta libraries were sequenced as 87-base-pair reads. As for the original processing: A later analysis counted about 80 million unique TCR beta chains across the 600 to 850 repertoires, and roughly 9.9 million of these chains were shared by at least two donors. A nearest-neighbor algorithm error-corrected the raw reads and collapsed the reads into unique sequences, merging closely related sequences to remove PCR and sequencing errors. Alignment of CDR3 sequences to IMGT reference sequences was used to assign V, D and J gene segments. For a sequence to be retained, a match of at least six nucleotides was required to both a V gene segment and a J gene segment. A rearrangement was called productive if the CDR3 had no stop codons and remained in frame with V and J, and every other rearrangement was called non-productive. CDR3 was defined according to IMGT convention as the region running from the second conserved V-encoded cysteine to the conserved J-encoded phenylalanine. Sequences without an unambiguous match to a single V gene segment were excluded from the earlier analysis of several hundred of the donors. In an earlier analysis of approximately 560 of the donors, a V segment was called functional when productive rearrangements were above 56.7%, and segregating when the standard deviation between donors exceeded 5%. To diagnose cytomegalovirus status from the catalog of TCR beta chain sequences, a statistical classification framework was built. In a later analysis, V and J genes were assigned by comparing TCR nucleotide sequences against IMGT/GENE-DB human TR gene sequences. A later analysis assigned CDR3 sequences and most-parsimonious VDJ recombination scenarios with the TCRdist pipeline. In a later analysis, every TCR beta chain was defined by the combination of its CDR3 amino acid sequence and its V-gene family, and reads without a unique V-gene family were dropped. As a way to deal with suspected cross-contamination and a sequencing artifact, a later analysis dropped hundreds of nucleotide sequences that were highly shared and had low generation probability. In a later analysis, a clonal expansion index was calculated for each public chain from normalized within-repertoire ranks of inferred template counts. A later analysis computed generation probabilities with a VDJ recombination model fitted to out-of-frame rearrangements, and checked the results against IGoR. In a later analysis, TCR-TCR, TCR-HLA and TCR-CMV co-occurrence was scored with hypergeometric tests, and a repertoire-size bias correction was applied to TCR pairs. To estimate false discovery rates, a later analysis permuted the HLA or CMV assignments 20 times. In a later analysis, co-occurring TCRs were grouped using DBSCAN, with TCRdist sequence similarity added in when clustering inside HLA-allele-positive subsets. For co-occurrence clustering, repertoires with fewer than 30,000 or more than 120,000 public chains were excluded, along with 5 or 6 repertoires with anomalous nucleotide sharing. This immuneACCESS table, as held by TCRdb, lists in-frame sequences with V and J called but not all clones. Of the missing ones, under half trace to an unresolved V gene in checked studies; the others have no known cause. That table is the source of V, J and clone size, and D and trimming were worked out from the DNA. Counted in this sample were 160,000 or so clones; just under 80% of them appeared once. Clones ranked in the top ten supply 1.3% of the sample.

Between the V and J ends, shortened by 1 base and 0 bases respectively, the junction contains 12 bases. Reading from cysteine to phenylalanine, the CDR3 counts 16 amino acids. Only the CDR3 region is kept as DNA, spanning 48 bases read in frame from base 1. CDR1 and CDR2, per the germline V gene, are SGDLS and YYNGEE. The cohort consisted of hundreds of healthy bone marrow donors. Cohort members were all nominally healthy when sampled, although unrecorded immune exposures were likely present. The donor was CMV seronegative and belonged to the group of 350 or so seronegative cohort members. Every donor gave a peripheral blood sample, and the peripheral blood mononuclear cells from that sample were used for TCR beta sequencing. The Qiagen DNeasy Blood Extraction Kit was used to extract genomic DNA from the blood cell samples. The data were obtained in a study of cytomegalovirus exposure and HLA in healthy donors (dated by TCRdb to about 2017). Background on the whole study: According to an earlier analysis of a few hundred of the donors, 150 million to 200 million T cells yielded 90 million to 140 million unique TCR beta sequences and around 300 Gb of sequence data. An early release that covered several hundred HLA-typed donors contained 250 to 350 gigabases of sequencing data and 75 million to 100 million unique TCR sequences. Among the approximately 400 genotyped donors, approximately 77% belonged to the genetic ancestry cluster associated with self-reported Caucasian donors. The study aimed to test whether signatures of past pathogen exposure could be identified by cataloging public T cell receptors. The study profiled the T cell repertoires of some 610 subjects by immunosequencing and related them to cytomegalovirus serostatus. Along with the approximately 700-subject first cohort, a separate validation cohort of about 110 different subjects was used. High-throughput TCR immunosequencing, statistical association of individual TCRs with disease status, and machine learning were combined to predict cytomegalovirus infection status. A later analysis re-examined previously published TCR beta repertoires from just over 650 donors and added high-resolution HLA genotyping to investigate patterns of TCR occurrence. The later analysis used no new phenotypic data to find candidate immune exposures, relying instead on TCR beta sequences and their occurrence across donors. In an earlier analysis of 587 of the donors, high-throughput TCR beta sequencing was used to judge whether each TCR beta V gene segment behaved as functional or pseudogenic. Donor age, sex, ethnicity and CMV serostatus were collected together with the repertoire data. A later genetic analysis took genome-wide SNP genotypes for 398 of the 666 donors and used that subset as a discovery cohort. All discovery cohort repertoires had been generated on a single sequencing platform. Both class I and class II loci were covered by HLA typing, at four-digit resolution. Typing coverage varied by locus: roughly 620-630 donors for A, B, C, DRB1 and DQB1; under 550 for DQA1; 606 for DPA1; approximately 450 for DPB1. About five DR-DQ haplotypes were handled as single units for association and clustering because linkage in the cohort was strong. Among some 400 genotyped donors of the cohort, an average of around 250,000 unique TCR beta nucleotide sequences was sequenced per donor, of which roughly 17% were non-productive. Summary of the overall study and its limitations: It was suggested by the authors that the approach could potentially be generalized to other disease states and immunological phenotypes. Immune exposure information for the cohort was limited to CMV serostatus. A group of highly shared sequence variants was considered likely to be a technical artifact of the sequencing pipeline. A total of 150 or so TCR beta chains were listed by the study as associated with cytomegalovirus. A few of the identified cytomegalovirus-associated TCR beta chains were confirmed in vitro to be specific for cytomegalovirus antigens. According to a later genetic analysis, donors in an Asian-associated ancestry cluster had fewer N-insertions in productive TCRs than the approximately 630-donor mean. Because the 87-base-pair reads could not distinguish some IMGT-functional V segments, including TRBV6-2 and TRBV6-3, those segments were excluded. In this cohort, only TCR beta chains were sequenced, and detectable features were limited by the absence of alpha or paired-chain data. A later analysis found that TCR association rates varied across HLA loci, with DRB1 alleles showing the most associated TCRs and HLA-C alleles the fewest. An earlier analysis of 587 of the donors showed that most TCR beta V segments appeared in productive rearrangements either about 87% or about 30% of the time, which broadly matched IMGT annotations. When HLA alleles, especially DR and DQ, strongly co-occurred, attributing TCR associations to individual alleles was difficult. In both the original and validation cohorts, the classifier was reported to diagnose cytomegalovirus status with high specificity and sensitivity. A further reported finding was that TCR beta sequences accurately predicted the HLA-A and HLA-B alleles for most subjects in the first cohort. A later analysis associated 17,000 or so TCR beta sequences with specific HLA alleles at a false discovery rate of 0.05. The earlier analysis of approximately 590 of the donors excluded over 15 rarely observed V segments, including chromosome 9 orphons, because counts were too low. According to a later analysis, most CMV-associated TCR beta chains appeared to be HLA-restricted, and the HLA associations seemed to be driven largely by CMV exposure. A later genetic analysis associated a missense DCLRE1C variant with V-gene and J-gene trimming of TCR beta chains, and an independent cohort replicated the association. Across donors, most TCR sequences were observed very rarely, whereas some public TCRs were present in many individuals. Presence/absence analyses assumed roughly uniform sequencing depth across donors, an assumption that may not hold. In a later analysis, several top co-occurrence clusters were reported to appear linked to parvovirus B19, influenza, CMV and Epstein-Barr virus. Because some donors lacked HLA typing at each locus, the association tests relied only on the typed subset. Linkage disequilibrium might explain the correlated functional status among segregating V segments, but an unknown experimental factor could not be excluded. In a later analysis, HLA-associated TCR beta chains were found to be more clonally expanded and to have lower generation probabilities than equally common non-associated chains.

The sequenced sample consisted of PBMCs. This receptor was obtained from a man younger than 45 in good health and CMV-seronegative. The chain is encoded by TRBV9 joined to TRBJ2-3; the D gene is not confidently resolved. The DNA sequence is TGTGCCAGCAGCGTAACCCCCATGGCTAGCACAGATACGCAGTATTTT. Its protein product is CASSVTPMASTDTQYF.